This TCR beta chain was retrieved from a study of monozygotic twins with inflammatory bowel disease. Every single donor had a roughly 2.5 ml blood sample drawn. Germline V lookup: CDR1 SGHKS, CDR2 YYEKEE (reference sequence). The CDR3 is 14 amino acids. TCRdb processed the 5' RACE reads again and assigns one entry to each CDR3 protein, with no DNA. The repertoire table contains around 410,000 distinct CDR3 sequences. The sequenced sample was blood. V usage is TRBV5-5 and J usage is TRBJ1-1; checking the TCRdb D call of TRBD1 is not possible without DNA. The clonotype was recovered from a human donor with ulcerative colitis or Crohn's disease, or a healthy co-twin of an affected twin (not recorded which). This chain's CDR3 is CASSFDPGDTEAFF. The full variable domain, with the rest looked up from reference TRBV5-5 and TRBJ1-1, is DAGVTQSPTHLIKTRGQQVTLRCSPISGHKSVSWYQQVLGQGPQFIFQYYEKEERGRGNFPDRFSARQFPNYSSELNVNALLLGDSALYLCASSFDPGDTEAFFGQGTRLTVV.